Below, one TCR beta chain is given with its context. The antigen remains unidentified. This sample was taken from a study of T cell responses to AZD1222 COVID-19 vaccine. TCRdb's copy holds only in-frame clones and misses some; the assay was immunoSEQ multiplex PCR. This table has some 180,000 clones, roughly 90% appearing once. The V and J ends lost 0 bases and 5 bases, in that order; junction bases with no gene match: 5. The CDR3 is 17 residues long. Germline CDR1 LGHNA, CDR2 YNFKEQ. Second-dose groups at about 4 or about 12 weeks were pooled. General study points: Spike-specific TCR repertoires showed rising breadth and depth after two AZD1222 doses. Only a handful of AZD1222 recipients were seropositive at baseline. All repertoire sampling was performed exclusively after the peak T cell response.

Sequencing used peripheral blood, obtained 28 days after the second AZD1222 dose. The chain employs TRBV4-2 and TRBJ2-3; TRBD2 aligns across 13 bases. The sequence was obtained from an adult who received the AZD1222 COVID-19 vaccine. CDR3 region: CASSQETSGGMKDTQYF. CDR3 sequence (DNA): TGTGCCAGCAGCCAAGAGACTAGCGGGGGGATGAAAGATACGCAGTATTTT.